These T cell receptor beta chains were read from a single sample in a study of T cell repertoires in cytomegalovirus infection. Their recognized antigens are unknown. TCRdb analysed the reads with MiXCR anew, one entry per CDR3 protein. This sample has under 500,000 distinct CDR3 sequences, with under 45% found just once. The sample was cultured PBMCs, taken from culture after CMV antigen stimulation. All receptors come from a human donor in good health (CMV status not recorded). Some clones in this sample may be carry-over from other donors' samples. CDR3s leave out the opening cysteine and the closing phenylalanine or tryptophan.

length,V,CDR3
12,TRBV7-2,ASSPQGRSQPQH
17,TRBV7-9,ASSPPPLRAGMGTDTQY
15,TRBV4-2,ASSPEPYAGVRNEQF
11,TRBV6-5,ATRRGSTDTQY
12,TRBV7-4,ASSLASGAYEQY
12,TRBV11-3,ASGGGRGTDTQY
13,TRBV5-3,ASSPSGGEADTQY
17,TRBV5-6,ASSLLTSGGAGSYNEQF
13,TRBV4-3,ASSHILGEEETQY
11,TRBV7-2,ASSLYRGSEQY
13,TRBV7-6,ASSLSGGTPVTQY
13,TRBV2,ASTQTGRSYNEQF
11,TRBV11-3,ASSQTVNTEAF
14,TRBV2,ASTRDREIDSYEQY
14,TRBV9,ASSVFGSQNTGELF
11,TRBV7-8,ASRLNGWTEAF
16,TRBV19,ASSMVPRQRPNTGELF
15,TRBV7-9,ASSPGQGAFSNQPQH
16,TRBV11-3,ASSPKPSGGPSYNEQF
11,TRBV7-2,ASSAERVEGYT
9,TRBV20-1,SARDGGTQY
14,TRBV28,ASSFLRRGGTDEQY
12,TRBV20-1,SARTEPRAYEQY
19,TRBV7-2,ASSRAPWIREREATNEKLF
15,TRBV6-2/TRBV6-3,ASSYSDAGQGSGEQY
12,TRBV20-1,SARGGSPIYGYT
13,TRBV7-9,ASSPGQGQGWGQF
13,TRBV6-5,ASSYSRGGDTEAF
15,TRBV7-6,ASSLSPTAVSSYEQY
11,TRBV4-1,ASSQHFMYEQY
14,TRBV12-3/TRBV12-4,ASSLATVGRGETQY
10,TRBV12-3/TRBV12-4,ATGTVPDTQY
13,TRBV6-2/TRBV6-3,ASSYSGGIGTEAF
9,TRBV20-1,SAREGDTQY
12,TRBV6-2/TRBV6-3,ASSWRLQDYEQY
13,TRBV18,ASSNSATGADTQY
14,TRBV20-1,SVVGGHGDSYNEQF
13,TRBV7-8,ASSSQGSPAGGYT
13,TRBV6-5,ASSYSGGRDNEQF
11,TRBV7-6,ASSLGQWETQY
14,TRBV5-6,ASSLGPRATNEKLF
13,TRBV7-2,ASSPTGGGNQPQH